Reported below is one TCR beta chain. This sample is drawn from a study of cytomegalovirus exposure and HLA in healthy donors. 13 Jbeta primers and 60 Vbeta primers were used for the PCR. Assay: immunoSEQ multiplex PCR; the TCRdb copy retains only in-frame clones and omits some. This table has around 96,000 clones, about 75% appearing once. The CDR3 is made up of 15 amino acids. The V gene's germline CDR1 is SGHTA and CDR2 FQGTGA. Trimming left V 2 bases short and J 1 base short, with 12 bases between. This TCR was recovered from a man aged 25 to 40 in good health and CMV-seropositive. Material: PBMCs. The chain employs TRBV7-3 and TRBJ2-7; D may be TRBD1 (7 bases). The CDR3 nucleotides read TGTGCCAGCAGCTTAGAGGGGGGACAGTCCTACGAGCAGTACTTC. Protein sequence: CASSLEGGQSYEQYF.